This entry features one TCR beta chain sequence. Antigen specificity is unknown. After removal of 4 bases from V and 4 bases from J, the junction contained 6 bases not matched to a gene. The CDR3 loop spans 16 amino acids. The germline V gene encodes CDR1 SGHVS and CDR2 FNYEAQ. The sample comes from a study of cytomegalovirus exposure and HLA in healthy donors. Study results and limitations: Earlier analysis looked at TCR beta V segments, and most were productive about 90% or about 30% of the time. Relative to the roughly 690-donor mean, N-insertions were reportedly fewer in an Asian-associated ancestry cluster in a later analysis. Some V segments, TRBV6-2 and TRBV6-3 among them, were indistinguishable and were therefore excluded. The study designated 150 or so TCR beta chains cytomegalovirus-associated.

PCR used 60 Vbeta primers and 13 Jbeta primers. Generated by immunoSEQ multiplex PCR, the TCRdb table keeps only in-frame clones and is missing some. The sample shows about 110,000 clones, around 77% of them seen only once. J is TRBJ2-3 and V is TRBV7-6; 12 nucleotides line up with TRBD2. The sequence was obtained from a male donor in good health and CMV-seronegative. Material for sequencing was PBMCs. The CDR3 region has the DNA TGTGCCAGCAGCTCCTCGACTAGCGGGAGATCAGATACGCAGTATTTT. Its translation is CASSSSTSGRSDTQYF.